The present entry profiles one T cell receptor (beta chain) with its context. The antigen remains unidentified. Data came from immunoSEQ multiplex PCR; TCRdb stores just in-frame clones and leaves some out. The sample yields about 180,000 clones, roughly 88% seen once. This record comes from a study of T cell responses to AZD1222 COVID-19 vaccine. Findings and caveats of the study: Donors, mostly white British, included more females; clonal diversity was possibly underestimated. Targeting of unmutated variant regions was reportedly seen in nearly half of spike-specific TCRs.

Germline V lookup: CDR1 ENHRY, CDR2 SYGVKD. The CDR3 is 12 amino acids. V was pared by 3 bases and J by 2 bases, with 4 bases between. The rearrangement links TRBV10-3 to TRBJ1-2, with D unresolved. The source of this sequence is an adult in good health. Sequenced here: peripheral blood, sampled on day 0 of AZD1222 vaccination. The CDR3 here is CAISDNNYGYTF. CDR3 nucleotide sequence: TGTGCCATCAGTGACAACAACTATGGCTACACCTTC.